Following are 8 T cell receptor beta chains from one sample sequenced in a study of glioma-infiltrating T cells. TCR alpha and beta CDR3 regions were amplified from RNA using iRepertoire nested multiplex PCR. TCRdb processed the multiplex PCR reads anew with MiXCR; each CDR3 protein has one entry. The profile covers approximately 93,000 distinct CDR3 sequences, with 35% to 45% appearing a single time and roughly two fifths taken by the ten largest. Source material: glioma tissue, nonneoplastic brain tissue, or PBMCs (not recorded which). These receptors all come from a human donor with low-grade glioma or glioblastoma, undergoing nonglioma brain surgery, or in good health (not recorded which).

CDR3 coding DNA: TGTGCCAGCAGCTTAAAGAGCGGGAGTATCGTCAACGAGCAGTACTTC. It is translated as CASSLKSGSIVNEQYF. The rearrangement joins TRBV7-2 to TRBJ2-7; 8 nucleotides match TRBD2. The CDR3 runs to 16 residues. Germline V gene data show CDR1 as SGHTA and CDR2 as FQGNSA. V lost 2 bases and J lost 5; bases outside the gene matches: 11.

This clonotype has a count of ten or more. V and J are TRBV7-2 and TRBJ2-3; TRBD2 matches at 15 bases. Germline V gene data show CDR1 as SGHTA and CDR2 as FQGNSA. J lost 2 bases, V lost 0 bases, and 9 bases had no gene match. This CDR3 spans 20 amino acids. In DNA form, the CDR3 reads TGTGCCAGCAGCTTAGCGTCAAAGGGACTAGCGGGGGGCCCCACAGATACGCAGTATTTT. It translates to CASSLASKGLAGGPTDTQYF.

Remarks on this clonotype: A read error may produce the germline difference seen at one junction end. The CDR3 spells CASSPRTIAPRNEQFF. The CDR3, as DNA: TGCGCCAGCAGTCCTAGAACTATCGCCCCACGCAATGAGCAGTTCTTC. V is TRBV6-2 or TRBV6-3 and J is TRBJ2-1, with D unresolved. In germline, CDR1 is MNHEY, CDR2 SVGEGT. This CDR3 comprises 16 residues.

This clonotype has a count of ten or more. V usage is TRBV3-1 and J usage is TRBJ2-3; D could derive from TRBD1 or TRBD2 (5 bases each). Between the trimmed V and J ends, which lost 0 bases and 1 base, there was a span of 17 bases. The CDR3 is 18 residues long. Germline CDR1 reads LGHDT; CDR2 reads YNNKEL (reference sequence). The CDR3 sequence is CASSQESRDWGRTDTQYF. CDR3 coding DNA: TGTGCCAGCAGCCAAGAGTCAAGGGATTGGGGACGCACAGATACGCAGTATTTT.

Points on this clonotype: At one boundary the junction diverges from the germline segment, which might be a read error. The CDR3 nucleotides read TGCGCCAGCAGCGGGACAGGGGATAAATCACCCCTCCACTTT. This encodes CASSGTGDKSPLHF. The genes are TRBV5-1 and TRBJ1-6; the match to TRBD1 covers 10 bases. Germline CDR1 and CDR2: SGHRS and YFSETQ. The CDR3 loop spans 14 amino acids. Filled out from reference TRBV5-1 and TRBJ1-6, the complete variable domain reads KAGVTQTPRYLIKTRGQQVTLSCSPISGHRSVSWYQQTPGQGLQFLFEYFSETQRNKGNFPGRFSGRQFSNSRSEMNVSTLELGDSALYLCASSGTGDKSPLHFGNGTRLTVT.

This clonotype was observed many times. The chain employs TRBV20-1 and TRBJ1-5, with a weak D call TRBD1 (6 bases). Trimming cost V 5 bases and J 0 bases, with 11 bases left between them. Germline-derived CDR1 and CDR2 are DFQATT and SNEGSKA (reference sequence). This CDR3 is built from 14 residues. CDR3 region: CSALQGTSNQPQHF. The CDR3 nucleotides are TGCAGTGCTTTACAGGGAACTAGCAATCAGCCCCAGCATTTT.

This clonotype was counted many times. This chain connects TRBV18 to TRBJ2-1; perhaps TRBD1 as D (5 bases). Germline CDR1 and CDR2: KGHSH and LQKENI. Trimming cost V 6 bases and J 9 bases, with 18 bases left between them. The CDR3 has 14 residues. CDR3 sequence reads: CASSPSSGRGEQFF. In DNA form, the CDR3 reads TGTGCCAGCTCTCCCTCGAGTGGTAGGGGTGAGCAGTTCTTC. Variable domain in full (rest from reference TRBV18 and TRBJ2-1): NAGVMQNPRHLVRRRGQEARLRCSPMKGHSHVYWYRQLPEEGLKFMVYLQKENIIDESGMPKERFSAEFPKEGPSILRIQQVVRGDSAAYFCASSPSSGRGEQFFGPGTRLTVL.

This clonotype was recorded many times. V usage is TRBV28 and J usage is TRBJ2-7; no definite D call. Trimming left V 3 bases short and J 6 bases short, with 6 bases between. The CDR3 spans 11 residues. Germline lookup yields CDR1 MDHEN and CDR2 SYDVKM. The CDR3 here is CASSFPPEQYF. CDR3 in DNA: TGTGCCAGCAGTTTTCCGCCCGAGCAGTACTTC.